This is a list of T cell receptor beta chains from one sample in a study of T-cell reconstitution after alpha-beta-depleted transplantation in children. TCRdb reanalysed the PCR reads using MiXCR and keeps one entry per CDR3 protein. The table lists 90,000 to 150,000 distinct CDR3 sequences, 23% of them singletons. Sequences were derived from PBMCs, mostly from graft donor cells, sampled 180 days after TCRalphabeta/CD19-depleted stem cell transplant. These receptors all stem from a male patient under 10 years old who had a stem cell transplant for chronic granulomatous disease, so the T cells may come from the graft donor. Each CDR3 is given without its conserved first and last residue. Clone sizes are given selectively: once, few, many, or a class where the clone is expanded.

>few|TRBV7-9
ASSLVGSVNAEQY
>few|TRBV20-1
SARQGAGANVLT
>few|TRBV10-3
AIRSGAGELF
>many|TRBV28
ASSLRESSYNEQF
>many|TRBV4-1
ASSQLLGHRDT
>-|TRBV7-9
ASSSGLARTYEQY
>many|TRBV6-1
ASSRSLLVNTQY
>-|TRBV12-3/TRBV12-4
ASTWQGGSNQPQH
>-|TRBV12-3/TRBV12-4
ASSGLYPGTGDSYEQY
>many|TRBV5-1
ASSPGLGDTEAF
>many|TRBV5-1
ASSYSMQGILDTQY
>many|TRBV10-3
AISLVGRTSGRGEQY
>-|TRBV25-1
ASSDFGTQPQH
>medium-sized|TRBV5-1
ASSFLPGQVVTGELF
>few|TRBV12-3/TRBV12-4
ASRDRSRQPQH
>many|TRBV27
ASSLLGTGAYEQY
>once|TRBV5-1
ASSLAGRDGTGEQF
>many|TRBV28
ASSLDRGMGLQNIQY
>-|TRBV7-2
ASSPRDRGSYEQY
>-|TRBV29-1
SVEGGTDTQY
>-|TRBV3-1
ASSQFTSGYNEQF
>few|TRBV20-1
CASLGFSTSGFYEQY
>-|TRBV24-1
ATSETGGWTQY
>many|TRBV20-1
SARDPESVNQPQH
>-|TRBV29-1
SVDGGTPF
>-|TRBV10-3
AITQVDRGFRNEQF
>few|TRBV5-1
ASSLGAEETQY
>many|TRBV7-9
ASSFPSTQGRNEQF
>few|TRBV12-3/TRBV12-4
ASSLGSGGPSHEQF
>many|TRBV15
ATSREVDFEQF
>many|TRBV27
ASSLRGAGELF
>-|TRBV28
ASSPRVPYNSPLH
>many|TRBV11-1
ASSSRTAAWTEAF
>many|TRBV7-2
ASSLGFGIMNTEAF
>few|TRBV5-1
ASSLGLASEEQF
>many|TRBV10-3
ATGQGSNQPQH
>many|TRBV12-3/TRBV12-4
ASRDGQTYNEQF
>-|TRBV25-1
ASSEWGGETQY
>few|TRBV27
ASSPTRDYNEKLF
>-|TRBV10-2
ASSEGQRIPYNEQF
>-|TRBV12-3/TRBV12-4
ASRVGGAYEQY
>-|TRBV24-1
ATSAPGGSSYNEQF
>many|TRBV9
ASSPRDANYEQY
>many|TRBV29-1
SVDRGLWGYT
>few|TRBV20-1
SARDLNNSGNTIY
>many|TRBV20-1
SARGRRGIGYGYT
>few|TRBV7-9
ASSFSTSTDTQY
>many|TRBV12-3/TRBV12-4
ASSPTSGGLDNEQF
>few|TRBV12-3/TRBV12-4
ASSYPLVPKAF